These 30 T cell receptor beta chains came from one sample sequenced in a study of T cells in narcolepsy. Produced via immunoSEQ multiplex PCR; TCRdb's table is partial and in-frame only. The data hold about 10,000 clones, with about three quarters observed a single time. Sequencing used CD45RA- memory CD8+ T cells from PBMCs. The receptor source for this set is a human donor with narcolepsy.

This chain connects TRBV5-4 to TRBJ2-2; no reliable D call. Germline CDR1 SGHNT, CDR2 YYREEE (reference sequence). The CDR3 runs 13 residues. The V end lost 0 bases, the J end lost 3 bases, and 3 bases lay between the germline ends. Written as DNA, the CDR3 is TGTGCCAGCAGCTTGGCGGACACCGGGGAGCTGTTTTTT. This encodes CASSLADTGELFF.

This chain joins TRBV6-4 and TRBJ2-3; TRBD2 aligns across 7 bases. From germline, CDR1 is MRHNA and CDR2 SNTAGT. V lost 3 bases, J lost 4 bases, and 10 bases stayed unmatched. The CDR3 totals 16 residues. The CDR3 spells CASSEASGSSADTQYF. Written as DNA, the CDR3 is TGTGCCAGCAGTGAGGCTAGCGGATCGAGCGCAGATACGCAGTATTTT.

The V gene is TRBV10-3, the J gene TRBJ2-1; D perhaps matches TRBD2 (6 bases). Germline-derived CDR1 and CDR2 are ENHRY and SYGVKD. The germline V and J ends were trimmed by 6 bases and 0 bases, with 15 bases remaining between them. The CDR3 runs to 16 residues. This CDR3 is CAISALGRSSYNEQFF. Here the CDR3 DNA reads TGTGCCATCAGCGCTCTAGGGAGGAGCTCCTACAATGAGCAGTTCTTC.

On this clone: The same CDR3 also results from other DNA sequences found in this sample. The chain employs TRBV7-9 and TRBJ1-4; D ambiguous. CDR3 length: 16 residues. Germline-derived CDR1 and CDR2 are SEHNR and FQNEAQ (reference sequence). Trimming removed 1 base from V and 12 bases from J, with 21 bases in between. The CDR3 coding sequence is TGTGCCAGCAGCTTAGAGTCGGTCTCTACATCCGAGGAACTGTTTTTT. It specifies CASSLESVSTSEELFF.

The rearrangement links TRBV5-6 to TRBJ1-1; D is unresolved. Germline values: CDR1 SGHDT, CDR2 YYEEEE. V was clipped by 4 bases and J by 3 bases, with 10 bases between them. The CDR3 covers 13 residues. CDR3 protein: CASSQAIHTEAFF. The DNA for the CDR3 is TGTGCCAGCAGCCAAGCTATTCACACTGAAGCTTTCTTT.

CDR3 region: CASSPPGSGNTIYF. The CDR3 DNA reads as TGTGCCAGCAGCCCCCCTGGGTCTGGAAACACCATATATTTT. J is TRBJ1-3 and V is TRBV7-9; D ambiguous. Germline V lookup: CDR1 SEHNR, CDR2 FQNEAQ (reference sequence). The CDR3 is made up of 14 amino acids. The ends were cut back, 5 bases at V and 1 base at J, with 9 bases in the middle. Variable domain in full (rest from reference TRBV7-9 and TRBJ1-3): DTGVSQNPRHKITKRGQNVTFRCDPISEHNRLYWYRQTLGQGPEFLTYFQNEAQLEKSRLLSDRFSAERPKGSFSTLEIQRTEQGDSAMYLCASSPPGSGNTIYFGEGSWLTVV.

This clone showed up just a few times. The chain is built from TRBV7-9 and TRBJ1-2, with a weak D call TRBD1 (5 bases). Trimming took off 5 bases at V and 7 bases at J, with 17 bases between the two ends. From germline, CDR1 is SEHNR and CDR2 FQNEAQ (reference sequence). The CDR3 sequence is 14 residues long. CDR3 bases: TGTGCCAGCAGCGTTTCCGGGACGGCTATTGGCTACACCTTC. Translated: CASSVSGTAIGYTF.

The chain is built from TRBV7-6 and TRBJ2-5, with a possible D match to TRBD1 (6 bases). The last part of the DNA fits TRBJ2-7 better; the J call may be wrong. CDR1 and CDR2 (germline): SGHVS, FNYEAQ. CDR3 size: 14 residues. CDR3 coding DNA: TGTGCCAGCAGTCCAGCCGGGACAACCTACGAGCAGTACTTC. Its protein product is CASSPAGTTYEQYF.

The chain combines TRBV4-3 with TRBJ1-1, with 7 bases lining up with TRBD1. The V segment lost 0 bases and the J segment 3 bases; nucleotides outside the gene matches: 4. This CDR3 is 15 amino acids long. CDR1 LGHNA and CDR2 YSLEER come from the germline V gene. CDR3 in amino acids: CASSQDRQGDTEAFF. CDR3 DNA sequence: TGCGCCAGCAGCCAAGATCGCCAGGGGGACACTGAAGCTTTCTTT.

This CDR3 is CASSHLLGAGEKLFF. Written as DNA, the CDR3 is TGCGCCAGCAGCCACCTCCTGGGGGCGGGTGAAAAACTGTTTTTT. V gene TRBV5-1 combines with J gene TRBJ1-4; the D gene is possibly TRBD1 (6 bases). CDR1 is SGHRS, CDR2 YFSETQ, per germline. The V end was cut by 4 bases, the J end by 7 bases, with 17 bases between. The CDR3 loop spans 15 amino acids.

The chain has TRBV27 and TRBJ1-1; 10 bases map to TRBD1. The length of the CDR3 is 16 residues. The ends lost 5 bases at V and 5 bases at J; junction bases unmatched: 11. Germline loops: CDR1 MNHEY, CDR2 SMNVEV (reference sequence). The CDR3 here is CASSPYQTGGLTEAFF. The CDR3 DNA sequence: TGTGCCAGCAGTCCATACCAGACAGGGGGCCTTACTGAAGCTTTCTTT.

This chain links TRBV27 with TRBJ2-7, with TRBD1 matching 9 bases. CDR3 size: 13 residues. Trimming at V came to 8 bases and at J to 2 bases, leaving 4 bases not matched to a gene. Looked up from germline, CDR1 is MNHEY and CDR2 is SMNVEV (reference sequence). The DNA for the CDR3 is TGTGCCAGCGCCACAGGGGGCCCCTACGAGCAGTACTTC. It codes for CASATGGPYEQYF.

As concerns this clone: Compared with germline, one end of the junction differs, possibly owing to a read error. In the same sample, other DNA sequences code for this CDR3. The chain links TRBV19 to TRBJ1-5, with D maybe TRBD1 (6 bases). CDR3 length equals 15 residues. Germline assignment: CDR1 LNHDA and CDR2 SQIVND (reference sequence). Here the CDR3 DNA reads TGTGCCAGCAGTATAGGGACAAGGAGTGGTCAGCCCCAGCATTTT. Its translation is CASSIGTRSGQPQHF.

V gene TRBV5-3 combines with J gene TRBJ1-5; possibly TRBD1 for D (6 bases). TRBV5-3 falls under the ORF class, with uncertain function. The V end lost 3 bases, the J end lost 3 bases, and 10 bases lay between the germline ends. The CDR3 is made up of 14 amino acids. The DNA for the CDR3 is TGTGCCAGAAGCTGCCGGGACATCAATCAGCCCCAGCATTTT. Translated: CARSCRDINQPQHF.

The genes are TRBV10-3 and TRBJ2-7, with D possibly called TRBD1 or TRBD2 (5 bases each). This CDR3 comprises 14 residues. V gave up 4 bases and J gave up 4 bases, with 14 bases separating them. Germline loops: CDR1 ENHRY, CDR2 SYGVKD. CDR3 DNA sequence: TGTGCCATCAGTGGACCGGGACGCCTATACGAGCAGTACTTC. Amino acid sequence: CAISGPGRLYEQYF.

This clone is labeled medium-sized. The chain joins TRBV4-3 to TRBJ2-7, with TRBD2 matching over 8 bases. Per germline, CDR1 LGHNA and CDR2 YSLEER. This CDR3 is 14 amino acids long. Trimming removed 4 bases from V and 6 bases from J; junction bases left unmatched: 8. CDR3 residues: CASSLWTSQGEQYF. CDR3 DNA sequence: TGCGCCAGCAGCCTATGGACTAGCCAGGGCGAGCAGTACTTC.

In this sample, this clone turned up a few times. J is TRBJ2-7 and V is TRBV7-8; a weak D match, TRBD2 (6 bases). The CDR3 runs to 13 residues. Germline CDR1 SGHVS, CDR2 FQNEAQ. Trimming took off 3 bases at V and 3 bases at J, with 9 bases between the two ends. CDR3 sequence reads: CASSFAGSYEQYF. In DNA, the CDR3 is TGTGCCAGCAGCTTTGCGGGGAGCTACGAGCAGTACTTC.

This chain joins TRBV19 and TRBJ1-2; no reliable D call. V lost 3 bases and J 7 bases, leaving 24 bases between the germline ends. The CDR3 is 17 amino acids. CDR1 LNHDA and CDR2 SQIVND come from the germline V gene (reference sequence). DNA of the CDR3: TGTGCCAGTAGTATTCAGCTGTTCGCGCCGGGAGGGCTTGGCTACACCTTC. The encoded protein is CASSIQLFAPGGLGYTF. Based on the CDR3 plus reference TRBV19 and TRBJ1-2, the full variable domain is DGGITQSPKYLFRKEGQNVTLSCEQNLNHDAMYWYRQDPGQGLRLIYYSQIVNDFQKGDIAEGYSVSREKKESFPLTVTSAQKNPTAFYLCASSIQLFAPGGLGYTFGSGTRLTVV.

V is TRBV19 and J is TRBJ1-1, with TRBD1 as a possible D gene (5 bases). The V end was cut by 4 bases, the J end by 5 bases, with 11 bases between. The CDR3 has 13 residues. Germline loops: CDR1 LNHDA, CDR2 SQIVND (reference sequence). CDR3 DNA: TGTGCCAGTAGTAAGAGGGGAGGGACTGAAGCTTTCTTT. This codes for CASSKRGGTEAFF. The full variable domain, its missing parts supplied by reference TRBV19 and TRBJ1-1, is DGGITQSPKYLFRKEGQNVTLSCEQNLNHDAMYWYRQDPGQGLRLIYYSQIVNDFQKGDIAEGYSVSREKKESFPLTVTSAQKNPTAFYLCASSKRGGTEAFFGQGTRLTVV.

This chain joins TRBV19 and TRBJ1-2; D remains unclear. Deletions cut 3 bases from V and 5 bases from J, with 13 bases between. The CDR3 covers 14 residues. Germline CDR1 is LNHDA and CDR2 is SQIVND (reference sequence). The CDR3 DNA follows: TGTGCCAGTAGTATCAAGGGAAGCTTTTATGGCTACACCTTC. Translation: CASSIKGSFYGYTF.

This clone was counted a few times. J is TRBJ1-6 and V is TRBV5-1; tentative D call: TRBD1 (6 bases). Trimming took 0 bases from V and 10 from J, leaving 17 bases between them. Germline V gene lookup returns CDR1 SGHRS and CDR2 YFSETQ. The CDR3 has 16 amino acids. DNA for the CDR3: TGCGCCAGCAGCTTGGCGCCAAACAGGGCGCAGTCACCCCTCCACTTT. Translating it yields CASSLAPNRAQSPLHF.

V is TRBV11-2 and J is TRBJ2-5, with TRBD2 matching over 7 bases. CDR3 size: 16 residues. The V segment lost 2 bases and the J segment 2 bases; nucleotides outside the gene matches: 8. The germline V gene has CDR1 SGHAT and CDR2 FQNNGV. The CDR3 coding sequence is TGTGCCAGCAGCTTAAGGCAGGCGGGGGAACAAGAGACCCAGTACTTC. This sequence encodes CASSLRQAGEQETQYF.

V and J are TRBV16 and TRBJ2-3; 7 bases map to TRBD1. Germline CDR1 and CDR2: KGHSY and FQNENV. V lost 4 bases and J lost 1; bases outside the gene matches: 11. CDR3 length: 17 residues. In nucleotides, the CDR3 is TGTGCCAGCAGCCTGTCTATCGCCGGGACAGGCACAGATACGCAGTATTTT. Translation: CASSLSIAGTGTDTQYF.

V is TRBV6-1 and J is TRBJ2-6; TRBD1 matches at 8 bases. There are 15 residues in the CDR3. Germline V gene lookup returns CDR1 MNHNS and CDR2 SASEGT. V was pared by 5 bases and J by 3 bases, with 3 bases of the junction left unmatched. In DNA, the CDR3 is TGTGCCAGCAGTAAACAGGGGGATGGGGCCAACGTCCTGACTTTC. Translating gives CASSKQGDGANVLTF.

In this sample, this clone turned up a few times. The rearrangement uses TRBV7-2 and TRBJ1-1, with D possibly matching TRBD1 (5 bases). Trimming stripped 2 bases from V and 8 bases from J, with 12 bases between. Germline V gives CDR1 SGHTA, CDR2 FQGNSA. The CDR3 covers 13 residues. The CDR3 loop is CASSLQGAREAFF. Here the CDR3 DNA reads TGTGCCAGCAGCTTACAGGGTGCCCGGGAAGCTTTCTTT.

Concerning this clone: At the DNA level, this CDR3 is encoded by other sequences in the same sample as well. The rearrangement uses TRBV7-2 and TRBJ1-5; D remains ambiguous. Between the trimmed V and J ends, which lost 1 base and 7 bases, there was a span of 5 bases. This CDR3 is 12 amino acids long. Germline values: CDR1 SGHTA, CDR2 FQGNSA. CDR3 amino acids: CASSLDGQPQHF. Written as DNA, the CDR3 is TGTGCCAGCAGCTTAGACGGCCAGCCCCAGCATTTT.

This clone has a single count. V gene TRBV19 combines with J gene TRBJ1-2; weak D call: TRBD1 (6 bases). The CDR3 extends over 14 amino acids. V was clipped by 0 bases and J by 8 bases, with 13 bases between them. Germline CDR1 is LNHDA and CDR2 is SQIVND (reference sequence). The CDR3 region has the DNA TGTGCCAGTAGTATAGATCACGGGACATCCGGCTACACCTTC. Translated: CASSIDHGTSGYTF.

This clone has a single count. This sequence joins TRBV28 and TRBJ1-2; D is undetermined. CDR3 size: 15 residues. From germline, CDR1 is MDHEN and CDR2 SYDVKM. V was cut by 3 bases and J by 2 bases, with 13 bases left in between. In DNA, the CDR3 is TGTGCCAGCAGTTTTTTGTCCCGCCTCAACTATGGCTACACCTTC. It translates to CASSFLSRLNYGYTF.

This clone is a singleton in its sample. The rearrangement links TRBV7-8 to TRBJ1-2; 8 bases match TRBD1. CDR1 is SGHVS, CDR2 FQNEAQ, per germline. The length of the CDR3 is 14 residues. Unmatched junction bases numbered 9, after V lost 4 bases and J lost 8 bases. CDR3 residues: CASSSGQGEGGYTF. The CDR3 DNA reads as TGTGCCAGCAGCTCCGGACAGGGCGAGGGAGGCTACACCTTC.

V usage is TRBV6-1 and J usage is TRBJ2-7; D tentatively fits TRBD1 or TRBD2 (5 bases each). Germline CDR1 MNHNS, CDR2 SASEGT. V lost 1 base and J lost 5, with 15 bases in between. This CDR3 is 15 amino acids long. For the CDR3, the DNA is TGTGCCAGCAGTGAAGGAGAGGGACCCGTCCACGAGCAGTACTTC. It encodes CASSEGEGPVHEQYF.